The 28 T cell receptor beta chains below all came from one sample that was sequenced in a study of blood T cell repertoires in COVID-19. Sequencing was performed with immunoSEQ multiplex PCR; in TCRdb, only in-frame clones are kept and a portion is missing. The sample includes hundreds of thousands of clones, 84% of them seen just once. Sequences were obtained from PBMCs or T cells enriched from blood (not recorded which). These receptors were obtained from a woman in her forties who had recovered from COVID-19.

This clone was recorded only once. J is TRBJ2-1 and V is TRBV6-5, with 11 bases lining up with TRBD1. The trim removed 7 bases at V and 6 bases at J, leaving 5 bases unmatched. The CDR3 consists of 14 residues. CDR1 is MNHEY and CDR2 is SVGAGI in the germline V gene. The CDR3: CASIPDRGRNEQFF. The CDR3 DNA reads TGTGCCAGCATTCCGGACAGGGGGCGCAATGAGCAGTTCTTC.

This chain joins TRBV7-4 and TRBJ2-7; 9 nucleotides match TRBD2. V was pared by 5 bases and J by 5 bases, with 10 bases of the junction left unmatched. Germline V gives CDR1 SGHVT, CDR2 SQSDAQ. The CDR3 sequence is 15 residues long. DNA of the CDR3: TGTGCCAGCAGCCCAAGGGGACTAGCTATCAACGAGCAGTACGTC. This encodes CASSPRGLAINEQYV.

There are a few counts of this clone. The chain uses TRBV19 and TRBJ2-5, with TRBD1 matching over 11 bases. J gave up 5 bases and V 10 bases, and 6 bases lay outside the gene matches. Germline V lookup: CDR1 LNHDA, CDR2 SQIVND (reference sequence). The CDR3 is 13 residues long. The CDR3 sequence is CATGQGAQETQYF. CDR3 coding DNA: TGTGCCACCGGACAGGGGGCGCAGGAGACCCAGTACTTC.

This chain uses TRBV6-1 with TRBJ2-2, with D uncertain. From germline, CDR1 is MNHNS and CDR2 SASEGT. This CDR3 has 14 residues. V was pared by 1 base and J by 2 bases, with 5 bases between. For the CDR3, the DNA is TGTGCCAGCAGTGAAGGCAGAAACACCGGGGAGCTGTTTTTT. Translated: CASSEGRNTGELFF.

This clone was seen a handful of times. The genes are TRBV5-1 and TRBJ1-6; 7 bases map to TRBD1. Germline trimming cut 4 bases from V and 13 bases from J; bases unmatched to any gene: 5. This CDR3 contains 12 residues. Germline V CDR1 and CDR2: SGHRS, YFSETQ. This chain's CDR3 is CASSLDRAPLHF. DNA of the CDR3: TGCGCCAGCAGCCTAGACAGGGCCCCCCTCCACTTT.

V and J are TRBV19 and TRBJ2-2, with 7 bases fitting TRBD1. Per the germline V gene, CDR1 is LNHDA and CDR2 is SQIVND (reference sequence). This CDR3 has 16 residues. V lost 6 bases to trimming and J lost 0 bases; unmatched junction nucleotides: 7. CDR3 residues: CASRVVGQPNTGELFF. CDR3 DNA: TGTGCCAGTAGAGTAGTGGGACAGCCGAACACCGGGGAGCTGTTTTTT.

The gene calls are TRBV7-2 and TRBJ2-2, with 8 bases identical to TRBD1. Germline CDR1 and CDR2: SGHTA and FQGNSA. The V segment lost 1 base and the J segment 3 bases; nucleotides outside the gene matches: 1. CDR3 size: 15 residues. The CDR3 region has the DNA TGTGCCAGCAGCTTAGACAGGGGGGACACCGGGGAGCTGTTTTTT. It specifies CASSLDRGDTGELFF.

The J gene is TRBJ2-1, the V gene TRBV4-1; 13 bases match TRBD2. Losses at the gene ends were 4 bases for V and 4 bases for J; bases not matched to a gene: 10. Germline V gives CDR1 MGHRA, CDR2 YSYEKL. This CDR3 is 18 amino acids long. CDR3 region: CASSRRGLAGPAYNEQFF. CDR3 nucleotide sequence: TGCGCCAGCAGCCGTAGGGGACTAGCGGGACCGGCTTACAATGAGCAGTTCTTC.

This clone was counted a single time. The CDR3 protein is CSVKSTLQYF. The CDR3 coding sequence is TGCAGCGTTAAGTCGACACTCCAGTACTTC. The rearrangement uses TRBV29-1 and TRBJ2-5; D uncertain. V was clipped by 5 bases and J by 10 bases, with 11 bases between them. CDR1 and CDR2 from the germline V gene are SQVTM and ANQGSEA. The CDR3 is 10 amino acids.

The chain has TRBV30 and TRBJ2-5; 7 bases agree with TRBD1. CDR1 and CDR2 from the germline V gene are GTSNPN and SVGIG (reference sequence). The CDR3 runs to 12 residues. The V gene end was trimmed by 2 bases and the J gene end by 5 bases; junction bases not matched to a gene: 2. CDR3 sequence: CAWSTGEETQYF. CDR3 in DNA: TGTGCCTGGAGTACAGGGGAGGAGACCCAGTACTTC.

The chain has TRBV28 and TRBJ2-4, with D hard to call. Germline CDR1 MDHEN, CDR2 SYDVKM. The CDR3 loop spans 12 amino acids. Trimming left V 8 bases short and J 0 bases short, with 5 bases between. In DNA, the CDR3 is TGTGCCAGCGGCCTAGCCAAAAACATTCAGTACTTC. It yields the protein CASGLAKNIQYF.

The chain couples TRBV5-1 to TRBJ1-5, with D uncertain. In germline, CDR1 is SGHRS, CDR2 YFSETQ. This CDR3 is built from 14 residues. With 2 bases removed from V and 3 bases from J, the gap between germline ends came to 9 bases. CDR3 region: CASSFGTPNQPQHF. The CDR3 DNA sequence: TGCGCCAGCAGCTTCGGTACCCCCAATCAGCCCCAGCATTTT.

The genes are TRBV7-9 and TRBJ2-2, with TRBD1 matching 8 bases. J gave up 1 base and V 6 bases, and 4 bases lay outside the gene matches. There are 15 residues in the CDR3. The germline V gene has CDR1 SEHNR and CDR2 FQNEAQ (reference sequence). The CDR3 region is CASRWTGRNTGELFF. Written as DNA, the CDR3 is TGTGCCAGCAGATGGACAGGGAGGAACACCGGGGAGCTGTTTTTT.

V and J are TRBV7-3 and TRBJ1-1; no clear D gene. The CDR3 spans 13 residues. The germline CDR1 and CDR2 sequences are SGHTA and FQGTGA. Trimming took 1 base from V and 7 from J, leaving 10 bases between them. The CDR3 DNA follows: TGTGCCAGCAGCTTAAGTCCCGGGAATGAAGCTTTCTTT. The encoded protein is CASSLSPGNEAFF.

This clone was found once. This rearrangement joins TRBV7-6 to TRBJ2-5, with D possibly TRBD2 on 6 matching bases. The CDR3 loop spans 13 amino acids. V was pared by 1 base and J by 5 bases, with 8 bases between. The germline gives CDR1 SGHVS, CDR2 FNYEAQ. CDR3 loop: CASSLGGEETQYF. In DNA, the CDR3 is TGTGCCAGCAGCTTAGGGGGGGAGGAGACCCAGTACTTC. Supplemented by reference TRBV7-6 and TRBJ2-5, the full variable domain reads GAGVSQSPRYKVTKRGQDVALRCDPISGHVSLYWYRQALGQGPEFLTYFNYEAQQDKSGLPNDRFSAERPEGSISTLTIQRTEQRDSAMYRCASSLGGEETQYFGPGTRLLVL.

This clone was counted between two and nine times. CDR3 bases: TGTGCCAGCAGTAGACCACTAGCGGGAGTAGGTGAGCAGTTCTTC. This gives the protein CASSRPLAGVGEQFF. The chain recombines TRBV6-2 or TRBV6-3 with TRBJ2-1; 11 bases line up with TRBD2. The CDR3 totals 15 residues. Germline trimming cut 5 bases from V and 9 bases from J; bases unmatched to any gene: 9. Germline V lookup: CDR1 MNHEY, CDR2 SVGEGT.

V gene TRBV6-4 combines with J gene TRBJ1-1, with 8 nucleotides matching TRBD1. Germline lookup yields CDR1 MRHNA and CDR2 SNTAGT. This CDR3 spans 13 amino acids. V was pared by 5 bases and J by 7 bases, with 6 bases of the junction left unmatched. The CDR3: CASSPNRGYEAFF. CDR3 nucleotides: TGTGCCAGCAGTCCGAACAGGGGGTATGAAGCTTTCTTT.

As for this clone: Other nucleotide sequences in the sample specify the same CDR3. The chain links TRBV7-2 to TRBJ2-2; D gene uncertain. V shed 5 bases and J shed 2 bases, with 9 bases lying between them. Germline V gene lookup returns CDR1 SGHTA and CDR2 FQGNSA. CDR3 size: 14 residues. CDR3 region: CASSLTVNTGELFF. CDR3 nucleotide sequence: TGTGCCAGCAGCCTTACGGTAAACACCGGGGAGCTGTTTTTT.

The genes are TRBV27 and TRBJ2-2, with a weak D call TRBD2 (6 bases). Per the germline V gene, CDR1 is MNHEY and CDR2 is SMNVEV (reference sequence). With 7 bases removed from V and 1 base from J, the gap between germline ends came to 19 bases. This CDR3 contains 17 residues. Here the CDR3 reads CASTSTGERGNTGELFF. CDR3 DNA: TGTGCCAGCACCTCTACGGGGGAGAGGGGGAACACCGGGGAGCTGTTTTTT.

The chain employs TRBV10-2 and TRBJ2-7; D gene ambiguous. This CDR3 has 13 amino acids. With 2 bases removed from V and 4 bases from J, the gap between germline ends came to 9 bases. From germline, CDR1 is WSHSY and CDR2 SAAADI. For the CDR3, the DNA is TGCGCCAGCAGTGAGGAGACACAATACGAGCAGTACGTC. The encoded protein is CASSEETQYEQYV.

The CDR3 here is CASSAGREGEQFF. In DNA form, the CDR3 reads TGCGCCAGCAGCGCGGGCAGGGAGGGGGAGCAGTTCTTC. This rearrangement joins TRBV5-1 to TRBJ2-1; 7 nucleotides line up with TRBD2. V was clipped by 4 bases and J by 10 bases; unmatched bases: 8. Germline loops: CDR1 SGHRS, CDR2 YFSETQ. The CDR3 sequence is 13 residues long.

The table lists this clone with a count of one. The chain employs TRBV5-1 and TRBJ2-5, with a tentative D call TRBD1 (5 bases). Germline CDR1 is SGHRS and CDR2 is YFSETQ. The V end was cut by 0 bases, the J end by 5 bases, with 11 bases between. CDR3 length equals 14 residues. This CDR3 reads CASSLDWGRETQYF. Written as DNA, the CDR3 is TGCGCCAGCAGCTTGGATTGGGGCCGGGAGACCCAGTACTTC.

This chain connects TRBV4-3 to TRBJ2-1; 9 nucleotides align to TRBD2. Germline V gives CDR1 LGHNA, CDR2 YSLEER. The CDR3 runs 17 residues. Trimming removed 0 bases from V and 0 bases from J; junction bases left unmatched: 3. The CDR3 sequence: CASSQEPSGTSYNEQFF. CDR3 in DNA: TGCGCCAGCAGCCAAGAGCCTAGCGGGACCTCCTACAATGAGCAGTTCTTC.

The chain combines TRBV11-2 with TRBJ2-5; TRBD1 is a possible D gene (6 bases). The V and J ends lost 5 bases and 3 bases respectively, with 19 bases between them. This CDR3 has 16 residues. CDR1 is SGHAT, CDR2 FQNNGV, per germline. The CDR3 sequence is CASSPTPGAGEETQYF. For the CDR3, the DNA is TGTGCCAGCAGCCCAACACCCGGGGCAGGGGAAGAGACCCAGTACTTC.

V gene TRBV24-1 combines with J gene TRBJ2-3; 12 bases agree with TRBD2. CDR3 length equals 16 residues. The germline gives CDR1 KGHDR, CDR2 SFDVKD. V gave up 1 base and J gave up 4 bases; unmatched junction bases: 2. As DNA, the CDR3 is TGTGCCACCAGTGATTTTCTAGCGGGAGGGCCAGATACGCAGTATTTT. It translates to CATSDFLAGGPDTQYF.

For the CDR3, the DNA is TGTGCCAGCAGCCAGGGGGCGGGAGATGAGCAGTACGTC. Protein sequence: CASSQGAGDEQYV. This chain joins TRBV14 and TRBJ2-7; D possibly corresponds to TRBD2 (7 bases). The CDR3 totals 13 residues. Trimming removed 3 bases from V and 7 bases from J, with 13 bases in between. Looked up from germline, CDR1 is SGHDN and CDR2 is FVKESK.

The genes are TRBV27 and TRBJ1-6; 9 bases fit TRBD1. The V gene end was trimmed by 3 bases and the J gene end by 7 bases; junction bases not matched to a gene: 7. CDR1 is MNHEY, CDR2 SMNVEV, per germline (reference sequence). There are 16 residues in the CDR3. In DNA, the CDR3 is TGTGCCAGCAGTTTGGGACAGGGAGTTGGAAATTCACCCCTCCACTTT. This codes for CASSLGQGVGNSPLHF.

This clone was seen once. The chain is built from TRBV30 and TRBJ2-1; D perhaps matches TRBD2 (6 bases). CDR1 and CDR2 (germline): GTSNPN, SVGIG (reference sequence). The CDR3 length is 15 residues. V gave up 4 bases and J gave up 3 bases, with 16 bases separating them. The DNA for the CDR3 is TGTGCCTGGACCCAGACTAGTGTTGTCTACAATGAGCAGTTCTTC. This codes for CAWTQTSVVYNEQFF.